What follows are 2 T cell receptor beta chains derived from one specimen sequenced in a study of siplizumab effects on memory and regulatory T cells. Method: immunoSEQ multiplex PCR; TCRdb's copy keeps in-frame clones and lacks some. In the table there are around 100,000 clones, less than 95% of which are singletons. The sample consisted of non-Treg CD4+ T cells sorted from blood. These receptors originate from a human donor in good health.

The DNA for the CDR3 is TGTGCCAGTAGTATAGGAGGGTTTAGTCAGCCCCAGCATTTT. Translation: CASSIGGFSQPQHF. The chain uses TRBV19 and TRBJ1-5, with D unresolved. The germline V and J ends were trimmed by 1 base and 6 bases, with 10 bases remaining between them. CDR3 length: 14 residues. The germline V gene encodes CDR1 LNHDA and CDR2 SQIVND (reference sequence).

The CDR3 sequence is CASSPGLGSNEQFF. CDR3 sequence (DNA): TGTGCCAGCAGCCCGGGACTAGGTTCCAATGAGCAGTTCTTC. This chain links TRBV11-3 with TRBJ2-1; 8 nucleotides match TRBD2. The CDR3 length is 14 residues. Unmatched junction bases numbered 6, after V lost 5 bases and J lost 6 bases. Germline CDR1 reads SGHNT; CDR2 reads YENEEA.